This T cell receptor (beta chain) appears in the sequencing data of a study of blood T cells in healthy people across ages. A second PCR, run for roughly 7 to 11 cycles, used a sample-barcoded 5' primer plus a J-beta primer mix. Researchers report that each sample yielded at least 3 million CDR3-containing paired-end reads. TCRdb itself ran the 5' RACE reads through MiXCR, one entry per CDR3 protein. The data show 650,000 to 800,000 distinct CDR3 sequences, around 42% seen once. This clonotype was counted a few times. This CDR3 is built from 13 residues. The germline V gene encodes CDR1 DFQATT and CDR2 SNEGSKA (reference sequence). The V segment lost 5 bases and the J segment 5 bases; nucleotides outside the gene matches: 5.

This sequence originates from a man aged 60 to 75 in good health. The sample taken for sequencing was blood. The chain couples TRBV20-1 to TRBJ2-5; 10 nucleotides align to TRBD2. CDR3 region: CSACGTSDETQYF. DNA of the CDR3: TGCAGTGCTTGTGGGACTAGCGATGAGACCCAGTACTTC.